The clone carrying this T cell receptor beta chain was detected only a few times. The V gene lost 4 bases and the J gene lost 5 bases, with 15 bases spanning the gap. Germline CDR1 is SGHKS and CDR2 is YYEKEE (reference sequence). CDR3 length equals 14 residues. The sample is drawn from a study of T-cell memory formation after mild COVID-19. TCRdb reprocessed the 5' RACE reads with MiXCR, giving one entry per CDR3 protein. The sample lists about 410,000 distinct CDR3 sequences, roughly 18% occurring once. This rearrangement joins TRBV5-5 to TRBJ1-2; D possibly corresponds to TRBD1 (6 bases). The specimen was PBMCs or a T cell subset sorted from them (not recorded which). This receptor was taken from a young man who had mild COVID-19 (a few samples of this study predate the infection). Cell type and time point are not known. This CDR3 is CASSPGQRDYGYTF. The CDR3 DNA is TGTGCCAGCAGCCCCGGACAGCGAGATTATGGCTACACCTTC.